Below are 9 T cell receptor beta chains sequenced from a single sample in a study of siplizumab effects on memory and regulatory T cells. Measured with immunoSEQ multiplex PCR; TCRdb has only the in-frame clones, and not every one. The table has around 100,000 clones, nearly 95% seen once. Sequences were obtained from non-Treg CD4+ T cells sorted from blood. The receptors here all came from a human donor in good health.

This clone was detected once. This sequence joins TRBV7-8 and TRBJ2-7, with 9 bases identical to TRBD1. Germline assignment: CDR1 SGHVS and CDR2 FQNEAQ. This CDR3 has 15 amino acids. Trimming at V came to 2 bases and at J to 6 bases, leaving 8 bases not matched to a gene. The DNA for the CDR3 is TGTGCCAGCAGCTTACCCGGGACAGGGCCAGCCGAGCAGTACTTC. This gives the protein CASSLPGTGPAEQYF. The full variable domain, its missing parts supplied by reference TRBV7-8 and TRBJ2-7, is GAGVSQSPRYKVAKRGQDVALRCDPISGHVSLFWYQQALGQGPEFLTYFQNEAQLDKSGLPSDRFFAERPEGSVSTLKIQRTQQEDSAVYLCASSLPGTGPAEQYFGPGTRLTVT.

This sequence joins TRBV6-6 and TRBJ2-5, with unresolved D. V was pared by 6 bases and J by 2 bases, with 10 bases between. Germline lookup yields CDR1 MNHNY and CDR2 SVGAGI (reference sequence). CDR3 length: 13 residues. This chain's CDR3 is CASSTYAQETQYF. For the CDR3, the DNA is TGTGCCAGCAGCACTTACGCGCAAGAGACCCAGTACTTC.

The chain joins TRBV7-3 to TRBJ2-4; 8 positions agree with TRBD2. The J segment lost 2 bases and the V segment lost 4 bases, leaving 4 bases of the junction unmatched. The CDR3 is 15 residues long. CDR1 SGHTA and CDR2 FQGTGA come from the germline V gene. The CDR3 DNA is TGTGCCAGCAGCTCCTTTAGCGGGACCAAAAACATTCAGTACTTC. Translating it yields CASSSFSGTKNIQYF. Filled out from reference TRBV7-3 and TRBJ2-4, the complete variable domain reads GAGVSQTPSNKVTEKGKYVELRCDPISGHTALYWYRQSLGQGPEFLIYFQGTGAADDSGLPNDRFFAVRPEGSVSTLKIQRTERGDSAVYLCASSSFSGTKNIQYFGAGTRLSVL.

The genes are TRBV29-1 and TRBJ1-2; the D is unclear. The V end was cut by 0 bases, the J end by 8 bases, with 4 bases between. Germline V gene sequence: CDR1 SQVTM, CDR2 ANQGSEA. The CDR3 has 10 residues. CDR3 sequence (DNA): TGCAGCGTTGAAGAGGGGGGCTACACCTTC. Protein: CSVEEGGYTF.

The V gene is TRBV5-4, the J gene TRBJ1-1; TRBD1 is a possible D gene (5 bases). V lost 3 bases, J lost 10 bases, and 22 bases lay in between. The germline V gene encodes CDR1 SGHNT and CDR2 YYREEE (reference sequence). This CDR3 region has 15 residues. The CDR3, as DNA: TGTGCCAGCAGCTCCCTGGGTGGCAGGGACCCTGCAGCTTTCTTT. Translated, it gives CASSSLGGRDPAAFF.

The chain recombines TRBV5-6 with TRBJ2-2; 7 bases line up with TRBD1. CDR1 and CDR2 from the germline V gene are SGHDT and YYEEEE. V shed 1 base, J shed 1 base, and the junction held 1 base outside the gene matches. The CDR3 runs 15 residues. CDR3: CASSLTGVNTGELFF. The CDR3 DNA reads as TGTGCCAGCAGCTTGACAGGGGTGAACACCGGGGAGCTGTTTTTT.

The chain couples TRBV11-2 to TRBJ2-7; D gene ambiguous. The V end was cut by 3 bases, the J end by 4 bases, with 4 bases between. Per the germline V gene, CDR1 is SGHAT and CDR2 is FQNNGV. The CDR3 loop spans 11 amino acids. CDR3: CASSLRYEQYF. The CDR3 DNA is TGTGCCAGCAGCTTGCGATACGAGCAGTACTTC.

The V and J genes are TRBV2 and TRBJ1-5; possibly TRBD1 for D (6 bases). The V gene's germline CDR1 is SNHLY and CDR2 FYNNEI. The V end was cut by 2 bases, the J end by 4 bases, with 12 bases between. The CDR3 runs to 15 residues. This chain's CDR3 is CASSETLGGNQPQHF. As DNA, the CDR3 is TGTGCCAGCAGTGAAACGTTAGGGGGGAATCAGCCCCAGCATTTT.

This clone is a singleton in its sample. The V and J genes are TRBV4-1 and TRBJ1-1; D is possibly TRBD1 (5 bases). Per the germline V gene, CDR1 is MGHRA and CDR2 is YSYEKL. The length of the CDR3 is 15 residues. V lost 4 bases to trimming and J lost 1 base, with 13 bases between them. The CDR3 protein is CASSPVGGSNTEAFF. CDR3 bases: TGCGCCAGCAGCCCAGTTGGGGGGTCGAACACTGAAGCTTTCTTT.